This is a list of T cell receptor beta chains from one sample in a study of patients and donors after allogeneic stem cell transplantation. TCRdb redid the calling of the RT-PCR reads with MiXCR, one entry per CDR3 protein. The repertoire has 2,000 to 3,000 distinct CDR3 sequences, about 17% of them found once; the top ten carry 20%. Sequenced input: blood, either unsorted or a sorted T cell fraction (not recorded which). The source of these receptors is a human donor who was either an allogeneic HSCT recipient or a stem cell or donor lymphocyte infusion donor (not recorded which). It is not recorded whose cells these are; they may come from a transplant donor. Both conserved end residues are part of each CDR3. A D gene is named only where the DNA matches it firmly. A clone size is listed for some rows: how often the clone was seen (once, few, many), or a class if it is expanded.

D	V	J	size	CDR3
TRBD1	TRBV20-1	TRBJ1-1	NA	CSAAGQGLMNTEAFF
TRBD2	TRBV7-2	TRBJ2-1	NA	CASSSKRGSSYNEQFF
TRBD2	TRBV6-1	TRBJ2-7	NA	CASSPGLAGGEQYF
TRBD2	TRBV2	TRBJ2-1	large	CASSGTVGLAGDYEQFF
TRBD2	TRBV5-1	TRBJ2-5	NA	CASSIGLARQETQYF
NA	TRBV7-2	TRBJ2-5	medium-sized	CASSFSGPHETQYF
TRBD2	TRBV6-5	TRBJ2-7	medium-sized	CASRQPGLASYEQYF
NA	TRBV13	TRBJ2-3	few	CASSPSTDTQYF
NA	TRBV7-2	TRBJ2-5	NA	CASSLLREETQYF
TRBD2	TRBV5-6	TRBJ2-5	few	CASSLGGRAQETQYF
NA	TRBV6-5	TRBJ1-1	few	CASSYTGNTEAFF
NA	TRBV5-1	TRBJ2-6	few	CASSFGGTGANVLTF
NA	TRBV6-5	TRBJ1-2	NA	CASSPGHYGYTF
NA	TRBV28	TRBJ2-5	medium-sized	CASVGEETQYF
NA	TRBV5-1	TRBJ1-4	NA	CASSWSGNEKLFF
TRBD1	TRBV5-1	TRBJ1-1	NA	CASGPPGEGAKAFF
TRBD2	TRBV2	TRBJ2-1	few	CASSVGVAGGNEQFF
NA	TRBV7-9	TRBJ2-1	medium-sized	CASSLAFAKEDNEQFF
TRBD2	TRBV7-2	TRBJ2-5	NA	CASSPLMGGRNLETQYF